This is a list of T cell receptor beta chains from one sample in a study of blood T cell repertoires in COVID-19. Assay used: immunoSEQ multiplex PCR; TCRdb lists only in-frame clones, some missing. The data hold 130,000 or so clones, with approximately 90% observed a single time. The sequenced sample was peripheral blood. Every receptor here comes from a man aged 70 or older with active COVID-19. Both conserved end residues are part of each CDR3. The order of the fields is J gene, clone size, D gene, V gene, CDR3 protein, CDR3 DNA. The D gene is left open where the match is weak. The size of a clone is reported for some rows only, either as once, few or many, or as a class for expanded clones.

J gene: TRBJ2-7
clone size: NA
D gene: NA
V gene: TRBV13
CDR3 protein: CASSLLVAGSTYEQYF
CDR3 DNA: TGTGCCAGCAGCTTATTAGTGGCAGGCAGTACCTACGAGCAGTACTTC

J gene: TRBJ1-4
clone size: NA
D gene: NA
V gene: TRBV6-5
CDR3 protein: CASSYGQGRGEKLFF
CDR3 DNA: TGTGCCAGCAGTTACGGCCAGGGGCGAGGGGAAAAACTGTTTTTT

J gene: TRBJ2-1
clone size: NA
D gene: NA
V gene: TRBV28
CDR3 protein: CASRPSGPPRYEQFF
CDR3 DNA: TGTGCCAGCAGACCCAGCGGGCCCCCCCGGTATGAGCAGTTCTTC

J gene: TRBJ2-6
clone size: NA
D gene: NA
V gene: TRBV18
CDR3 protein: CASSPNRADSGANVLTF
CDR3 DNA: TGTGCCAGCTCACCGAACAGGGCTGACTCTGGGGCCAACGTCCTGACTTTC

J gene: TRBJ1-4
clone size: once
D gene: NA
V gene: TRBV30
CDR3 protein: CAWSATPNEKLFF
CDR3 DNA: TGTGCCTGGAGTGCTACCCCTAATGAAAAACTGTTTTTT

J gene: TRBJ1-1
clone size: NA
D gene: NA
V gene: TRBV7-3
CDR3 protein: CASSLLDRREAFF
CDR3 DNA: TGTGCCAGCAGCCTCCTTGACAGGCGTGAAGCTTTCTTT

J gene: TRBJ2-2
clone size: once
D gene: TRBD1
V gene: TRBV29-1
CDR3 protein: CSAHSQGYTGELFF
CDR3 DNA: TGCAGCGCACACTCACAGGGGTACACCGGGGAGCTGTTTTTT

J gene: TRBJ2-1
clone size: once
D gene: TRBD2
V gene: TRBV5-4
CDR3 protein: CASNLVMPSGSREFF
CDR3 DNA: TGTGCCAGCAACTTGGTGATGCCTAGCGGGTCCAGGGAGTTCTTC

J gene: TRBJ2-2
clone size: NA
D gene: TRBD2
V gene: TRBV4-2
CDR3 protein: CASSQESKAGGWNTGELFF
CDR3 DNA: TGTGCCAGCAGCCAAGAGTCCAAGGCGGGAGGTTGGAACACCGGGGAGCTGTTTTTT

J gene: TRBJ1-1
clone size: NA
D gene: NA
V gene: TRBV20-1
CDR3 protein: CSARGEGAFF
CDR3 DNA: TGCAGTGCTAGAGGAGAGGGAGCTTTCTTT